Here is one T cell receptor (beta chain) with its context. The data derive from a study of T cell changes during pregnancy in multiple sclerosis. TCRdb's table, derived via immunoSEQ multiplex PCR, lists solely in-frame clones and lacks some. Of under 70,000 clones listed, over 90% are singletons. This clonotype was obtained from a female donor with multiple sclerosis, enrolled in a pregnancy study. Specimen: CD4+ T cells from peripheral blood mononuclear cells, collected after pregnancy.

In DNA, the CDR3 is TGTGCCAGCTCACCAATTACTGTTGGGACATCCGCTTCTGGAAACACCATATATTTT. Translating it yields CASSPITVGTSASGNTIYF. This chain uses TRBV18 with TRBJ1-3; weak D call: TRBD1 (6 bases). The CDR3 loop spans 19 amino acids. V dropped 2 bases and J dropped 1 base, with 21 bases sitting between them. Germline CDR1 is KGHSH and CDR2 is LQKENI. The full variable domain, rest sourced from reference TRBV18 and TRBJ1-3, is NAGVMQNPRHLVRRRGQEARLRCSPMKGHSHVYWYRQLPEEGLKFMVYLQKENIIDESGMPKERFSAEFPKEGPSILRIQQVVRGDSAAYFCASSPITVGTSASGNTIYFGEGSWLTVV.